The clone carrying this T cell receptor (beta chain) is a singleton in its sample. Its specificity is not known. TCRdb's copy holds only in-frame clones and misses some; the assay was immunoSEQ multiplex PCR. Of approximately 19,000 clones detected, roughly 87% appear once; the ten largest clones hold approximately 7.3%. The CDR3 runs 15 residues. The V gene lost 6 bases and the J gene lost 1 base, with 16 bases spanning the gap. Germline assignment: CDR1 SGHRS and CDR2 YFSETQ. Cyclophosphamide on days +3 and +4 followed busulfan-fludarabine conditioning and a marrow graft. The sample is drawn from a study of T cells after posttransplantation cyclophosphamide. Findings and caveats of the study: After PTCy, TRB diversity resembled that of CNI/methotrexate controls.

The input for sequencing was PBMCs, taken after allogeneic stem cell transplant with posttransplant cyclophosphamide. This clonotype was sampled from a female patient aged 40 to 55 who received an allogeneic stem cell transplant from a related donor, was CMV-positive, and had no GVHD. A subset of T cells may come from the graft donor. The chain has TRBV5-1 and TRBJ1-1; a possible D gene is TRBD1 (5 bases). The CDR3 DNA reads as TGCGCCAGCAACCGGGACGGGCGGGGGAACACTGAAGCTTTCTTT. Translation gives CASNRDGRGNTEAFF.